One sample yielded the 12 T cell receptor beta chains listed below, sequenced in a study of blood T cell repertoires in COVID-19 (TCRdb year 2020). Library preparation used the immunoSEQ multiplex PCR assay. What TCRdb holds here is the immuneACCESS table cut down to in-frame rearrangements. Part of the clones is not present; checked against another copy, under half of the missing clones reflect an unresolved V gene, and the others are unexplained. The sample contains 170,000 or so clones, more than 70% of them found a single time. The top ten hold 6.2% of the sample. Sequencing was done on a sample of PBMCs or T cells enriched from blood (not recorded which). These TCRs come from a man aged 35-49 years who had recovered from COVID-19.

This chain uses TRBV2 with TRBJ1-6, with TRBD1 matching 8 bases. Germline lookup yields CDR1 SNHLY and CDR2 FYNNEI. The V gene end was trimmed by 4 bases and the J gene end by 6 bases; junction bases not matched to a gene: 5. This CDR3 comprises 15 residues. CDR3 nucleotide sequence: TGTGCCAGCAGTGGGACAGGGACGAGTAATTCACCCCTCCACTTT. It codes for CASSGTGTSNSPLHF.

This chain connects TRBV7-3 to TRBJ1-1; no clear D. The V gene lost 0 bases and the J gene lost 4 bases, with 9 bases spanning the gap. Germline-derived CDR1 and CDR2 are SGHTA and FQGTGA. There are 14 residues in the CDR3. DNA for the CDR3: TGTGCCAGCAGCTTAACCCCTTCGGGCACTGAAGCTTTCTTT. It encodes CASSLTPSGTEAFF. The entire variable domain, with the rest obtained from reference TRBV7-3 and TRBJ1-1, is as follows: GAGVSQTPSNKVTEKGKYVELRCDPISGHTALYWYRQSLGQGPEFLIYFQGTGAADDSGLPNDRFFAVRPEGSVSTLKIQRTERGDSAVYLCASSLTPSGTEAFFGQGTRLTVV.

The V gene is TRBV28, the J gene TRBJ2-1, with TRBD2 matching 8 bases. CDR1 MDHEN and CDR2 SYDVKM come from the germline V gene. The V gene end was trimmed by 3 bases and the J gene end by 4 bases; junction bases not matched to a gene: 5. The CDR3 extends over 15 amino acids. The CDR3 DNA reads as TGTGCCAGCAGTTTTCCCAGCGGGAGTTACAATGAGCAGTTCTTC. Amino acid sequence: CASSFPSGSYNEQFF.

A few counts support this clone. The chain links TRBV25-1 to TRBJ2-1; 7 bases agree with TRBD2. V was pared by 1 base and J by 2 bases, with 5 bases of the junction left unmatched. Germline lookup yields CDR1 MGHDK and CDR2 SYGVNS. The CDR3 is made up of 16 amino acids. The CDR3 region is CASSESRGITYNEQFF. CDR3 DNA: TGTGCCAGCAGTGAATCGCGGGGGATTACCTACAATGAGCAGTTCTTC.

This rearrangement joins TRBV25-1 to TRBJ1-4, with D uncertain. The germline V gene has CDR1 MGHDK and CDR2 SYGVNS. CDR3 length equals 14 residues. Trimming took 3 bases from V and 8 from J, leaving 13 bases between them. CDR3 in DNA: TGTGCCAGCAGTGACAGCGCGGGTCGGGAAAAACTGTTTTTT. Residues: CASSDSAGREKLFF. The entire variable domain, with the rest obtained from reference TRBV25-1 and TRBJ1-4, is as follows: EADIYQTPRYLVIGTGKKITLECSQTMGHDKMYWYQQDPGMELHLIHYSYGVNSTEKGDLSSESTVSRIRTEHFPLTLESARPSHTSQYLCASSDSAGREKLFFGSGTQLSVL.

The V and J genes are TRBV19 and TRBJ1-5; D remains ambiguous. CDR3 length: 11 amino acids. The germline V and J ends were trimmed by 4 bases and 8 bases, with 6 bases remaining between them. Germline V lookup: CDR1 LNHDA, CDR2 SQIVND (reference sequence). The CDR3 sequence is CASSNMEPQHF. The CDR3 DNA sequence: TGTGCCAGTAGTAACATGGAGCCCCAGCATTTT.

The genes are TRBV6-5 and TRBJ1-3; D is perhaps TRBD1 (6 bases). V shed 0 bases and J shed 0 bases, with 9 bases lying between them. Per the germline V gene, CDR1 is MNHEY and CDR2 is SVGAGI. CDR3 size: 16 residues. The CDR3 sequence: CASSYSQGSSGNTIYF. CDR3 in DNA: TGTGCCAGCAGTTACTCACAGGGAAGCTCTGGAAACACCATATATTTT.

The CDR3 protein is CASSLTGVTEAFF. CDR3 nucleotides: TGTGCCAGTAGTCTGACAGGCGTAACGGAAGCTTTCTTT. This chain joins TRBV19 and TRBJ1-1; a weak D match, TRBD1 (6 bases). The V gene lost 5 bases and the J gene lost 8 bases, with 15 bases spanning the gap. CDR1 is LNHDA and CDR2 is SQIVND in the germline V gene (reference sequence). This CDR3 comprises 13 residues.

This chain joins TRBV29-1 and TRBJ1-1; no clear D. Per germline, CDR1 SQVTM and CDR2 ANQGSEA. Trimming took 4 bases from V and 5 from J, leaving 20 bases between them. CDR3 size: 15 residues. CDR3 in DNA: TGCAGCGTTGCCTCATGGACCCAAAGAGGGACTGAAGCTTTCTTT. Translation: CSVASWTQRGTEAFF.

V and J are TRBV11-2 and TRBJ1-1, with 7 bases aligning to TRBD1. This CDR3 spans 15 amino acids. With V trimmed by 1 base and J by 3 bases, 5 bases remained unmatched. Germline-derived CDR1 and CDR2 are SGHAT and FQNNGV. The CDR3 is CASSLVGQVYTEAFF. CDR3 coding DNA: TGTGCCAGCAGCTTAGTTGGACAGGTGTACACTGAAGCTTTCTTT.

This rearrangement joins TRBV6-2 or TRBV6-3 to TRBJ2-7; the D gene is possibly TRBD2 (5 bases). Germline V gene data show CDR1 as MNHEY and CDR2 as SVGEGT. The V and J ends lost 2 bases and 3 bases respectively, with 17 bases between them. This CDR3 is 16 amino acids long. This CDR3 reads CASSYPRGGLNYEQYF. For the CDR3, the DNA is TGTGCCAGCAGTTACCCCCGAGGCGGGCTAAACTACGAGCAGTACTTC.

This chain links TRBV30 with TRBJ1-1; D is uncertain. Germline CDR1 GTSNPN, CDR2 SVGIG (reference sequence). The CDR3 totals 14 residues. Trimming removed 2 bases at V and 4 bases at J, with 14 bases between. The CDR3 spells CAWSRRRFGTEAFF. CDR3 DNA: TGTGCCTGGAGTCGGAGGCGATTTGGCACTGAAGCTTTCTTT.